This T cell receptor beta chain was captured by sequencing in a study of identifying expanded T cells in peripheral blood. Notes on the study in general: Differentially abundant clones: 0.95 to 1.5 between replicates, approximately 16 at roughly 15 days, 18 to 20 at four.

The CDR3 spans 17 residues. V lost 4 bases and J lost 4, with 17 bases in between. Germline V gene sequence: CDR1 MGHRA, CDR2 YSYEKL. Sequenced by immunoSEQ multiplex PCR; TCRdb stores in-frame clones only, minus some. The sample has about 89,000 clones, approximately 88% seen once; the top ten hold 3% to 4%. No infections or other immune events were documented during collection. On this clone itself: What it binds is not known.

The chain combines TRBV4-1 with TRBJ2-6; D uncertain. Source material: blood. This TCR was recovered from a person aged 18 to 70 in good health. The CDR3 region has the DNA TGCGCCAGCAGCCCGGTCCAGGTACCTCTGGGGGCCAACGTCCTGACTTTC. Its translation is CASSPVQVPLGANVLTF.